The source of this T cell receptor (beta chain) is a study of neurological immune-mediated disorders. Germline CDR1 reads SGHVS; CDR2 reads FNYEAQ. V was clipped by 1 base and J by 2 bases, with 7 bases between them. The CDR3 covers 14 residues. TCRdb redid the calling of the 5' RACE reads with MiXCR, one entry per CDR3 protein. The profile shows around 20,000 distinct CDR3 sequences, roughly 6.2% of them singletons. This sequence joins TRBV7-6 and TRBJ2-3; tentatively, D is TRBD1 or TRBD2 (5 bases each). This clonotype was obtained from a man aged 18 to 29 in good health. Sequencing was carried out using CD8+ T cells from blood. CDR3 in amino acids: CASSLEGTTDTQYF. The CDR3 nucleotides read TGTGCCAGCAGCTTAGAGGGGACCACAGATACGCAGTATTTT. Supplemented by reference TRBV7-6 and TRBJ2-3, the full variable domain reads GAGVSQSPRYKVTKRGQDVALRCDPISGHVSLYWYRQALGQGPEFLTYFNYEAQQDKSGLPNDRFSAERPEGSISTLTIQRTEQRDSAMYRCASSLEGTTDTQYFGPGTRLTVL.